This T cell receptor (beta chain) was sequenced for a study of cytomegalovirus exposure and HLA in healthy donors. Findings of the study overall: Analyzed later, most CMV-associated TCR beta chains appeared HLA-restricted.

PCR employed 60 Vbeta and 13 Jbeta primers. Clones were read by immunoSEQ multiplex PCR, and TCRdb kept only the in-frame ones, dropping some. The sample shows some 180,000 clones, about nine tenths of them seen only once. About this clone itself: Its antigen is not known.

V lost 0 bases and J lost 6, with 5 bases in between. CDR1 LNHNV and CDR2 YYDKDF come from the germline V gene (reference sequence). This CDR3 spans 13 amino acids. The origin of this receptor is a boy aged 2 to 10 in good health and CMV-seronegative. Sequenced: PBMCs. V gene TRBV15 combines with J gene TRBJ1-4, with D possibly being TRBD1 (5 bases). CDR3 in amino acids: CATSRDRDEKLFF. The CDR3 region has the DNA TGTGCCACCAGCAGAGACAGGGATGAAAAACTGTTTTTT.